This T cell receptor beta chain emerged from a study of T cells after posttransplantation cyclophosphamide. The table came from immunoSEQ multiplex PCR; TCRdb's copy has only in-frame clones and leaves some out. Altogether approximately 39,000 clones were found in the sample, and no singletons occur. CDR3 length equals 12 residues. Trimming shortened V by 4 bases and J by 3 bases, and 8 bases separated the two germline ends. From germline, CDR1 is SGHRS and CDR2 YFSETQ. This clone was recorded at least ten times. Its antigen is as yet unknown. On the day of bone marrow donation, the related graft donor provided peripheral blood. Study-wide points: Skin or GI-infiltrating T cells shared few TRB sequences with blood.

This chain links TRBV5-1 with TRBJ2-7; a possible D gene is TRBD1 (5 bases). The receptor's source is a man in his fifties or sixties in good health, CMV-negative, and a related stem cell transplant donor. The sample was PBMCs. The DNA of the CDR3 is TGCGCCAGCAGCAGGGGTGGCTACGAGCAGTACTTC. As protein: CASSRGGYEQYF.